Listed here are 8 T cell receptor beta chains from one sample, sequenced in a study of T-cell reconstitution after alpha-beta-depleted transplantation in children. Construction of the TCRbeta library involved unique molecular identifiers. MiXCR was run by TCRdb on the PCR reads, yielding one entry per CDR3 protein. Of approximately 97,000 distinct CDR3 sequences listed, over 6% are singletons. Sequenced material: PBMCs, taken before TCRalphabeta/CD19-depleted stem cell transplant. These receptors all come from a boy younger than 10 with acute lymphoblastic leukemia, due to receive a stem cell transplant.

This clonotype was seen repeatedly, ten times or more. This sequence joins TRBV2 and TRBJ2-1; 12 nucleotides align to TRBD2. The CDR3 covers 16 residues. With 6 bases clipped from V and 10 bases from J, the junction kept 13 bases outside the gene matches. Germline values: CDR1 SNHLY, CDR2 FYNNEI. The CDR3 is CASSFPLAGGRGEQFF. CDR3 DNA sequence: TGTGCCAGCAGCTTCCCCCTAGCGGGGGGGCGCGGGGAGCAGTTCTTC.

This clonotype has only a few counts. V is TRBV7-8 and J is TRBJ2-1; D gene ambiguous. From germline, CDR1 is SGHVS and CDR2 FQNEAQ. Trimming pared 2 bases from V and 2 bases from J, leaving 10 bases between. The CDR3 is 15 amino acids. CDR3 region: CASSLLAGTYNEQFF. The CDR3 DNA is TGTGCCAGCAGCTTATTGGCAGGAACCTACAATGAGCAGTTCTTC.

This clonotype showed up just a few times. The chain carries TRBV7-2 and TRBJ2-2; D gene unclear. V lost 5 bases and J 6 bases, leaving 22 bases between the germline ends. Per germline, CDR1 SGHTA and CDR2 FQGNSA. The CDR3 covers 17 residues. The CDR3 reads CASSLPLTTVRSGELFF. The CDR3 DNA is TGTGCCAGCAGCCTCCCCCTTACAACAGTGAGGTCCGGGGAGCTGTTTTTT.

This clonotype was observed a few times. The V and J genes are TRBV6-5 and TRBJ2-7, with D possibly being TRBD2 (5 bases). The CDR3 totals 12 residues. Per the germline V gene, CDR1 is MNHEY and CDR2 is SVGAGI. Trimming shortened V by 7 bases and J by 12 bases, and 19 bases separated the two germline ends. CDR3 nucleotide sequence: TGTGCCAGCACTGACCACCGGGATACGCGGTACTTC. The encoded protein is CASTDHRDTRYF.

The V call is TRBV15, the J call TRBJ2-2; D call uncertain. The germline CDR1 and CDR2 sequences are LNHNV and YYDKDF (reference sequence). V was pared by 0 bases and J by 0 bases, with 11 bases between. The CDR3 has 17 amino acids. The CDR3 bases are TGTGCCACCAGCAGAGATTGGAAGGGAACGAACACCGGGGAGCTGTTTTTT. Amino acid sequence: CATSRDWKGTNTGELFF.

This rearrangement joins TRBV4-3 to TRBJ1-2, with no clear D. Trimming pared 0 bases from V and 0 bases from J, leaving 8 bases between. The CDR3 extends over 15 amino acids. Germline CDR1 is LGHNA and CDR2 is YSLEER. The CDR3 is CASSQDRATNYGYTF. In DNA form, the CDR3 reads TGCGCCAGCAGCCAAGATAGGGCCACTAACTATGGCTACACCTTC.

Comments on this clonotype: A much larger clone differs by one base, so this may be a read error. J is TRBJ2-1 and V is TRBV5-1; 9 nucleotides agree with TRBD2. The CDR3 extends over 16 amino acids. In germline, CDR1 is SGHRS, CDR2 YFSETQ. The CDR3 loop reads CAGSTAGGSSYNEQFF. CDR3 coding DNA: TGCGCCGGCAGCACCGCGGGGGGGAGCTCCTACAATGAGCAGTTCTTC.

This clonotype was counted many times. This chain uses TRBV5-1 with TRBJ1-4; 9 bases align to TRBD1. Trimming removed 3 bases from V and 7 bases from J; junction bases left unmatched: 10. This CDR3 region has 16 residues. Germline-derived CDR1 and CDR2 are SGHRS and YFSETQ. Here the CDR3 reads CASSWGDTGGGEKLFF. The CDR3 DNA reads as TGCGCCAGCAGCTGGGGCGATACAGGGGGCGGTGAAAAACTGTTTTTT.